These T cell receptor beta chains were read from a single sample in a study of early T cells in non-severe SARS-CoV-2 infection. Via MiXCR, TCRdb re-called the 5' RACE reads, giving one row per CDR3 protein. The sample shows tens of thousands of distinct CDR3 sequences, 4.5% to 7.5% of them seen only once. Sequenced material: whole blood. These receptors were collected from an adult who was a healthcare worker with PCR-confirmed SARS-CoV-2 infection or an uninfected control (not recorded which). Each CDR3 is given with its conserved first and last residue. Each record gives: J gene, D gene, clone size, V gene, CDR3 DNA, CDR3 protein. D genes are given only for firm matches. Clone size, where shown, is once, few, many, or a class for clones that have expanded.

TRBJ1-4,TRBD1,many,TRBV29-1,TGCAGCGCCTCCGGGACAGGGAAAGAAAAACTGTTTTTT,CSASGTGKEKLFF
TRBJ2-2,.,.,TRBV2,TGTGCCAGCAGAGTATCTTCCGGGTCCACCGGGGAGCTGTTTTTT,CASRVSSGSTGELFF
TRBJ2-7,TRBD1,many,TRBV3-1,TGTGCCAGCAGCCCACTACCGGGACAGTCGTACGAGCAGTACTTC,CASSPLPGQSYEQYF
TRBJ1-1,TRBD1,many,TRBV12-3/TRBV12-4,TGTGCCATCCAGGGGGGCACTGAAGCTTTCTTT,CAIQGGTEAFF
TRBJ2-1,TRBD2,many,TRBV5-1,TGCGCCAGCAGAAGGGGACTAGCGGGAGGCCCGCACAATGAGCAGTTCTTC,CASRRGLAGGPHNEQFF
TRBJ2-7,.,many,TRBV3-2,TGTGCCAGCAGCTCGTACCCTTGGTACGAGCAGTACTTC,CASSSYPWYEQYF
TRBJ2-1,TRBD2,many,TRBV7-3,TGTGCCAGCAGCTCCTCCGGGACTAATTACAATGAGCAGTTCTTC,CASSSSGTNYNEQFF
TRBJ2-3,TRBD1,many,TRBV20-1,TGCAGTGCCTGGGACAGGGCCACAGATACGCAGTATTTT,CSAWDRATDTQYF
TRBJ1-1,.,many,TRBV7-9,TGTGCCAGCAGCCCACCAGGGGACGCTGAAGCTTTCTTT,CASSPPGDAEAFF
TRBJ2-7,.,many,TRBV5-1,TGCGCCAGCAGCTTGGCCGGAGCGAACGAGCAGTACTTC,CASSLAGANEQYF
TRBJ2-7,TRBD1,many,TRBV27,TGTGCCAGCAGTTTACGGACAGGGGTTGGCGAGCAGTACTTC,CASSLRTGVGEQYF
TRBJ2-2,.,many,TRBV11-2,TGTGCCAGCAGCCCCGCAACCACCGGGGAGCTGTTTTTT,CASSPATTGELFF
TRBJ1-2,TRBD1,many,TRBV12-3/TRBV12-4,TGTGCCAGCAGCCTAGGACAGGGCGGCTACACCTTC,CASSLGQGGYTF
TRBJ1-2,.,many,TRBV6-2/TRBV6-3,TGTGCCAGCAGCCCCGACGGACAGCGCTATGGCTACACCTTC,CASSPDGQRYGYTF
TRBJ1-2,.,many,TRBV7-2,TGTGCCAGCAGCTTAGACGGGAAATATGGCTACACCTTC,CASSLDGKYGYTF
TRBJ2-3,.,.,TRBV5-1,TGCGCCAGCAGCTTGAGCCGGCCAGATACGCAGTATTTT,CASSLSRPDTQYF